This is a list of T cell receptor beta chains from one sample in a study of T cells expressing NK-cell markers. TCRdb re-called the 5' RACE reads and gives one entry per CDR3 protein, without DNA. The table lists fewer than 400,000 distinct CDR3 sequences. Input material: blood T cells: a sorted CD56 or NKG2C T cell subset, CD4+ or CD8+ T cells, or bulk PBMC T cells (not recorded which). The source is a man aged 18 to 70 in good health. Each CDR3 is given with its conserved first and last residue.

J gene: TRBJ1-5
V gene: TRBV20-1
CDR3 length: 15
CDR3 protein: CSARGVGRINQPQHF

J gene: TRBJ1-1
V gene: TRBV6-2/TRBV6-3
CDR3 length: 13
CDR3 protein: CASHRAGVTEAFF

J gene: TRBJ1-1
V gene: TRBV18
CDR3 length: 16
CDR3 protein: CASSPRTTGGNTEAFF

J gene: TRBJ1-2
V gene: TRBV5-1
CDR3 length: 15
CDR3 protein: CASSLGTGYGYGYTF

J gene: TRBJ1-2
V gene: TRBV9
CDR3 length: 15
CDR3 protein: CASSVDLRPNYGYTF

J gene: TRBJ2-1
V gene: TRBV18
CDR3 length: 15
CDR3 protein: CASSTSSGGYNEQFF

J gene: TRBJ1-5
V gene: TRBV14
CDR3 length: 15
CDR3 protein: CASSQDRQSNQPQHF

J gene: TRBJ2-3
V gene: TRBV29-1
CDR3 length: 14
CDR3 protein: CSAASGGGTDTQYF

J gene: TRBJ1-2
V gene: TRBV27
CDR3 length: 14
CDR3 protein: CASRTRQGTYGYTF

J gene: TRBJ2-4
V gene: TRBV5-5
CDR3 length: 17
CDR3 protein: CASSSPPGAGPKNIQYF

J gene: TRBJ2-7
V gene: TRBV11-3
CDR3 length: 15
CDR3 protein: CASSFGVGGPYEQYF

J gene: TRBJ2-5
V gene: TRBV7-7
CDR3 length: 14
CDR3 protein: CASSHSGGRETQYF

J gene: TRBJ2-5
V gene: TRBV14
CDR3 length: 16
CDR3 protein: CASSQLPGSGRGTQYF

J gene: TRBJ1-6
V gene: TRBV28
CDR3 length: 15
CDR3 protein: CASSFHQQFNSPLHF

J gene: TRBJ2-3
V gene: TRBV27
CDR3 length: 17
CDR3 protein: CASSLRSIFRPPDTQYF

J gene: TRBJ1-6
V gene: TRBV20-1
CDR3 length: 15
CDR3 protein: CSARIRAGLNSPLHF